This record covers a single T cell receptor (beta chain). The CDR3 is 15 amino acids. The germline V and J ends were trimmed by 6 bases and 0 bases, with 12 bases remaining between them. CDR1 is MNHEY, CDR2 SVGEGT, per germline. The data are from a study of T cells in Graves' hyperthyroidism and ophthalmopathy. Patients aged 18 to 65 had newly diagnosed hyperthyroidism that had lasted under 2 months. Patients showing uncontrolled infection, other autoimmune disease, pregnancy or lactation were ineligible. TCR beta CDR3 regions were amplified from RNA. The TCR CDR3 was amplified in a first-round RT-PCR using the HTBI primer set. Each CDR3 protein is one row after TCRdb ran MiXCR on the multiplex PCR reads. The sample holds about 690,000 distinct CDR3 sequences, roughly 17% seen once.

This chain connects TRBV6-2 or TRBV6-3 to TRBJ1-5; D unclear. This clonotype originated in a man aged 50 to 59 with Graves' hyperthyroidism. Sequenced: blood. The CDR3: CASSTRRSSNQPQHF. The CDR3 nucleotides are TGTGCCAGCAGCACAAGACGGAGTAGCAATCAGCCCCAGCATTTT.